Below are 32 T cell receptor beta chains sequenced from a single sample in a study of T cells in Graves' hyperthyroidism and ophthalmopathy. Researchers amplified the TCR beta CDR3 regions from RNA transcripts. The study used the HTBI primer set for a first-round RT-PCR of the TCR CDR3. MiXCR was run by TCRdb on the multiplex PCR reads, yielding one entry per CDR3 protein. The sample shows some 600,000 distinct CDR3 sequences, 14% of them seen only once. The specimen was blood. The source of these receptors is a woman aged 25 to 39 with Graves' hyperthyroidism that later progressed to Graves' ophthalmopathy.

Regarding this clonotype: A much larger clone lies one base from this, so it may be a read error. The chain is built from TRBV2 and TRBJ2-4; 8 bases line up with TRBD2. J lost 7 bases, V lost 5 bases, and 4 bases had no gene match. Germline CDR1 is SNHLY and CDR2 is FYNNEI. This CDR3 is built from 13 residues. As DNA, the CDR3 is TGTGCCAGCAGTAGACTAGCGATGAACATTCAGTACTTC. Translating gives CASSRLAMNIQYF.

Only a few counts were recorded for this clonotype. One base away lies a much larger clone, so this may be a sequencing read error. The V gene is TRBV19, the J gene TRBJ1-1; TRBD1 might be the D (6 bases). Per germline, CDR1 LNHDA and CDR2 SQIVND (reference sequence). V lost 8 bases and J 4 bases, leaving 17 bases between the germline ends. This CDR3 region has 14 residues. The CDR3: CASGRYRESTEAFF. The CDR3, as DNA: TGTGCCAGTGGTAGGTACAGGGAGAGCACTGAAGCTTTCTTT.

Notes on this clonotype: A much more abundant neighbour one base away suggests this may be a read error. This chain links TRBV7-8 with TRBJ1-1, with D tentatively TRBD1 (6 bases). Trimming took off 4 bases at V and 1 base at J, with 16 bases between the two ends. The CDR3 is 16 amino acids. CDR1 is SGHVS and CDR2 is FQNEAQ in the germline V gene. CDR3 protein: CASSSGIGGPNTEAFF. The CDR3 coding sequence is TGTGCCAGCAGCTCCGGGATAGGGGGACCGAACACTGAAGCTTTCTTT.

There are a few counts of this clonotype. The rearrangement links TRBV7-3 to TRBJ2-1; TRBD2 agrees at 7 bases. Germline V gene sequence: CDR1 SGHTA, CDR2 FQGTGA. Trimming at V came to 4 bases and at J to 10 bases, leaving 7 bases not matched to a gene. The CDR3 loop spans 13 amino acids. CDR3 sequence: CASSSGLPQEQFF. The CDR3 region has the DNA TGTGCCAGCAGCTCGGGACTACCCCAAGAGCAGTTCTTC. Full variable domain (outside the CDR3, taken from reference TRBV7-3 and TRBJ2-1): GAGVSQTPSNKVTEKGKYVELRCDPISGHTALYWYRQSLGQGPEFLIYFQGTGAADDSGLPNDRFFAVRPEGSVSTLKIQRTERGDSAVYLCASSSGLPQEQFFGPGTRLTVL.

There are many counts of this clonotype. This sequence joins TRBV29-1 and TRBJ2-5; 8 bases align to TRBD1. The CDR3 contains 12 residues. V trimming: 7 bases; J trimming: 0 bases; junction bases outside the gene matches: 1. The germline V gene has CDR1 SQVTM and CDR2 ANQGSEA. Written as DNA, the CDR3 is TGCAGCGGGGGACAGGACCAAGAGACCCAGTACTTC. Protein: CSGGQDQETQYF.

This clonotype was observed many times. The V and J genes are TRBV10-3 and TRBJ1-1; no definite D call. CDR1 and CDR2 from the germline V gene are ENHRY and SYGVKD. V lost 0 bases and J lost 0, with 11 bases in between. The CDR3 covers 16 residues. As DNA, the CDR3 is TGTGCCATCAGTGAGTCGAAACCGTTCATGAACACTGAAGCTTTCTTT. Amino acids: CAISESKPFMNTEAFF.

In this sample, this clonotype turned up many times. This chain uses TRBV29-1 with TRBJ1-2; D might be TRBD1 (5 bases). The V gene lost 6 bases and the J gene lost 7 bases, with 21 bases spanning the gap. CDR1 and CDR2 (germline): SQVTM, ANQGSEA. The CDR3 consists of 14 residues. The CDR3 DNA follows: TGCAGCGTAATACCGGGACTTCAAACCCTTGGCTACACCTTC. Residues: CSVIPGLQTLGYTF. The full variable domain, in which reference TRBV29-1 and TRBJ1-2 provide the parts outside the CDR3, is SAVISQKPSRDICQRGTSLTIQCQVDSQVTMMFWYRQQPGQSLTLIATANQGSEATYESGFVIDKFPISRPNLTFSTLTVSNMSPEDSSIYLCSVIPGLQTLGYTFGSGTRLTVV.

Comment on this clonotype: The junction does not match germline at one end; this may be a read error. The chain couples TRBV6-5 to TRBJ1-4; 11 nucleotides agree with TRBD1. The CDR3 runs to 24 residues. The germline CDR1 and CDR2 sequences are MNHEY and SVGAGI. CDR3 nucleotides: TGTCCCAGCAGTTACTCGAAGGAGGGGACAGGGGGTACAGAAGCCAGAACCCTGAATGAAAAACTGTTTTTT. Its protein product is CPSSYSKEGTGGTEARTLNEKLFF.

This clonotype was observed at least ten times. CDR3 DNA sequence: TGCAGCGTTGACCCCCAGGGAAATGAAGCTTTCTTT. Translated, it gives CSVDPQGNEAFF. The rearrangement links TRBV29-1 to TRBJ1-1; a possible D gene is TRBD1 (5 bases). The CDR3 totals 12 residues. The germline V gene encodes CDR1 SQVTM and CDR2 ANQGSEA. Trimming left V 3 bases short and J 7 bases short, with 12 bases between. Using reference TRBV29-1 and TRBJ1-1 for the parts outside the CDR3, the full variable domain is SAVISQKPSRDICQRGTSLTIQCQVDSQVTMMFWYRQQPGQSLTLIATANQGSEATYESGFVIDKFPISRPNLTFSTLTVSNMSPEDSSIYLCSVDPQGNEAFFGQGTRLTVV.

This clonotype was picked up many times. The V and J genes are TRBV27 and TRBJ2-5, with a possible D match to TRBD1 (5 bases). Germline V gene lookup returns CDR1 MNHEY and CDR2 SMNVEV (reference sequence). With 5 bases removed from V and 2 bases from J, the gap between germline ends came to 9 bases. This CDR3 spans 13 amino acids. The chain's CDR3 is CASSVREQETQYF. CDR3 nucleotides: TGTGCCAGCAGTGTCAGGGAACAAGAGACCCAGTACTTC.

This clonotype occurred many times. The chain has TRBV5-6 and TRBJ2-2; a possible D gene is TRBD2 (6 bases). The CDR3 loop spans 16 amino acids. The V gene's germline CDR1 is SGHDT and CDR2 YYEEEE. Between the trimmed V and J ends, which lost 0 bases and 4 bases, there was a span of 13 bases. CDR3 residues: CASSLVPGVATGELFF. The CDR3, as DNA: TGTGCCAGCAGCTTGGTCCCGGGGGTTGCCACCGGGGAGCTGTTTTTT.

V gene TRBV19 combines with J gene TRBJ2-7, with D unresolved. The CDR3 covers 15 residues. V shed 5 bases and J shed 2 bases, with 16 bases lying between them. CDR1 and CDR2 (germline): LNHDA, SQIVND (reference sequence). This CDR3 reads CASSASPIITYEQYF. CDR3 DNA: TGTGCCAGTAGTGCCAGCCCGATTATAACCTACGAGCAGTACTTC.

A few counts support this clonotype. The J gene is TRBJ2-7, the V gene TRBV6-1; D unresolved. CDR3 length equals 16 residues. V lost 3 bases and J lost 0, with 15 bases in between. Germline CDR1 reads MNHNS; CDR2 reads SASEGT. The CDR3 region is CASSDPAPASSYEQYF. The CDR3 DNA sequence: TGTGCCAGCAGTGACCCTGCACCGGCCAGCTCCTACGAGCAGTACTTC.

The chain links TRBV6-1 to TRBJ2-7; the D gene is possibly TRBD2 (5 bases). The germline V and J ends were trimmed by 7 bases and 5 bases, with 12 bases remaining between them. Germline values: CDR1 MNHNS, CDR2 SASEGT. The length of the CDR3 is 12 residues. CDR3 in DNA: TGTGCCAGCACTACGACGAGGGACGAGCAGTACTTC. Residues: CASTTTRDEQYF.

This clonotype appeared many times. A junction boundary mismatches the germline segment, possibly from a read error. The chain joins TRBV19 to TRBJ2-3; no clear D. The CDR3 consists of 12 residues. In germline, CDR1 is LNHDA, CDR2 SQIVND (reference sequence). DNA of the CDR3: TGTGCCAGCAGTATACCCACAGATACGCAGTATTTT. Amino acid sequence: CASSIPTDTQYF.

This clonotype was recorded at least ten times. The rearrangement uses TRBV7-2 and TRBJ2-7; 9 bases align to TRBD2. The trim removed 5 bases at V and 0 bases at J, leaving 5 bases unmatched. The CDR3 extends over 15 amino acids. Germline-derived CDR1 and CDR2 are SGHTA and FQGNSA. CDR3 nucleotides: TGTGCCAGCAGCCTCTCTAGCGGGGCCTCCTACGAGCAGTACTTC. Residues: CASSLSSGASYEQYF.

This clonotype has a handful of counts. J is TRBJ1-2 and V is TRBV6-1, with D hard to call. The CDR3 has 15 amino acids. V was pared by 2 bases and J by 4 bases, with 14 bases between. In germline, CDR1 is MNHNS, CDR2 SASEGT. The CDR3 protein is CASSEHSYRPYGYTF. The CDR3 DNA follows: TGTGCCAGCAGTGAACACAGCTATAGGCCCTATGGCTACACCTTC.

This clonotype was seen only a few times. This chain joins TRBV30 and TRBJ2-7; no firm D call. This CDR3 region has 12 residues. V was shortened by 2 bases and J by 6 bases, with 11 bases between the two germline ends. Germline lookup yields CDR1 GTSNPN and CDR2 SVGIG (reference sequence). The CDR3 DNA sequence: TGTGCCTGGAGTCCAACCGGTAGCGAGCAGTACTTC. Translating gives CAWSPTGSEQYF.

This clonotype was picked up many times. This chain uses TRBV6-5 with TRBJ2-5; TRBD1 matches at 7 bases. The V gene's germline CDR1 is MNHEY and CDR2 SVGAGI. V was clipped by 2 bases and J by 2 bases; unmatched bases: 8. The CDR3 covers 16 residues. CDR3 nucleotides: TGTGCCAGCAGTTACCCAGGACAGGCAAAGCAAGAGACCCAGTACTTC. Translating it yields CASSYPGQAKQETQYF.

This rearrangement joins TRBV7-2 to TRBJ1-3; 8 bases agree with TRBD1. With 5 bases clipped from V and 2 bases from J, the junction kept 5 bases outside the gene matches. Per the germline V gene, CDR1 is SGHTA and CDR2 is FQGNSA. CDR3 size: 15 residues. Here the CDR3 DNA reads TGTGCCAGCAGCACCAGACAGGGGACTGGAAACACCATATATTTT. Its translation is CASSTRQGTGNTIYF.

The chain joins TRBV14 to TRBJ2-7, with 8 bases aligning to TRBD2. V shed 6 bases and J 4 bases; nucleotides not matched to a gene: 8. There are 14 residues in the CDR3. Germline V lookup: CDR1 SGHDN, CDR2 FVKESK. CDR3 DNA: TGTGCCAGCAGTCGGACTAGCTTGCCGTACGAGCAGTACTTC. This codes for CASSRTSLPYEQYF.

A word on this clonotype: This may stem from a read error, because a much larger clone lies one nucleotide away. The V call is TRBV30, the J call TRBJ2-5; 10 nucleotides align to TRBD2. Germline trimming cut 2 bases from V and 0 bases from J; bases unmatched to any gene: 3. The CDR3 is 15 amino acids. The germline V gene has CDR1 GTSNPN and CDR2 SVGIG (reference sequence). The CDR3 here is CAWSWSGGDQETQYF. CDR3 in DNA: TGTGCCTGGAGTTGGAGCGGGGGGGACCAAGAGACCCAGTACTTC.

CDR3: CASGLVLGTEGAPGDTQYF. The DNA for the CDR3 is TGTGCTAGTGGTTTGGTACTCGGAACAGAGGGAGCACCAGGAGATACGCAGTATTTT. The chain is built from TRBV12-5 and TRBJ2-3; weak D call: TRBD2 (5 bases). Germline V CDR1 and CDR2: LGHNT, FRNRAP. The CDR3 extends over 19 amino acids. Trimming took 0 bases from V and 5 from J, leaving 24 bases between them.

This clonotype was detected a few times. The chain joins TRBV19 to TRBJ2-1; 11 bases map to TRBD2. The germline CDR1 and CDR2 sequences are LNHDA and SQIVND (reference sequence). The ends lost 3 bases at V and 6 bases at J; junction bases unmatched: 4. This CDR3 spans 15 amino acids. CDR3 region: CASSITSGSFNEQFF. CDR3 DNA: TGTGCCAGTAGTATTACTAGCGGGAGTTTCAATGAGCAGTTCTTC. Supplemented by reference TRBV19 and TRBJ2-1, the full variable domain reads DGGITQSPKYLFRKEGQNVTLSCEQNLNHDAMYWYRQDPGQGLRLIYYSQIVNDFQKGDIAEGYSVSREKKESFPLTVTSAQKNPTAFYLCASSITSGSFNEQFFGPGTRLTVL.

There are many counts of this clonotype. V gene TRBV6-1 combines with J gene TRBJ1-6; no definite D call. The germline gives CDR1 MNHNS, CDR2 SASEGT. V dropped 5 bases and J dropped 7 bases, with 6 bases sitting between them. The CDR3 is 12 residues long. The CDR3 spells CASSYRNSPLHF. CDR3 sequence (DNA): TGTGCCAGCAGTTATCGGAATTCACCCCTCCACTTT.

This clonotype showed up just a few times. The chain combines TRBV6-1 with TRBJ1-2, with D unclear. The CDR3 sequence is 12 residues long. The germline V and J ends were trimmed by 2 bases and 6 bases, with 7 bases remaining between them. Germline V gene data show CDR1 as MNHNS and CDR2 as SASEGT. CDR3 protein: CASSELWNGYTF. The CDR3 DNA reads TGTGCCAGCAGTGAATTGTGGAATGGCTACACCTTC.

In its sample, this clonotype was seen a few times. The rearrangement joins TRBV20-1 to TRBJ2-3; TRBD2 aligns across 12 bases. The CDR3 is 16 residues long. Looked up from germline, CDR1 is DFQATT and CDR2 is SNEGSKA (reference sequence). J gave up 5 bases and V 3 bases, and 9 bases lay outside the gene matches. The CDR3 region is CSASSLAGGARDTQYF. CDR3 in DNA: TGCAGTGCTAGTTCACTAGCGGGAGGAGCGAGAGATACGCAGTATTTT.

This clonotype was observed many times. The genes are TRBV20-1 and TRBJ2-1, with 14 positions matching TRBD2. V trimming: 1 base; J trimming: 0 bases; junction bases outside the gene matches: 8. Looked up from germline, CDR1 is DFQATT and CDR2 is SNEGSKA (reference sequence). This CDR3 region has 19 residues. The CDR3 spells CSARAGTSGSIGSYNEQFF. CDR3 sequence (DNA): TGCAGTGCTAGAGCCGGGACTAGCGGGAGTATCGGCTCCTACAATGAGCAGTTCTTC.

This clonotype was found many times. This sequence joins TRBV6-5 and TRBJ2-7; TRBD2 matches 13 bases. This CDR3 has 17 amino acids. With V trimmed by 0 bases and J by 2 bases, 4 bases remained unmatched. Germline V CDR1 and CDR2: MNHEY, SVGAGI. CDR3: CASSYSGLAGQPYEQYF. Here the CDR3 DNA reads TGTGCCAGCAGTTACTCGGGACTAGCGGGACAGCCCTACGAGCAGTACTTC.

This clonotype has a count of ten or more. This chain joins TRBV7-2 and TRBJ2-3; TRBD1 matches at 8 bases. Germline V lookup: CDR1 SGHTA, CDR2 FQGNSA. The junction had 7 bases not matched to a gene; V was cut back by 7 bases and J by 4 bases. CDR3 length: 14 amino acids. CDR3 DNA: TGTGCCAGCAACAGGGGGGATTTCCCAGATACGCAGTATTTT. This encodes CASNRGDFPDTQYF.

The chain is built from TRBV29-1 and TRBJ2-6; no clear D. The CDR3 spans 16 residues. The V end lost 3 bases, the J end lost 0 bases, and 12 bases lay between the germline ends. Germline V gene sequence: CDR1 SQVTM, CDR2 ANQGSEA. Here the CDR3 DNA reads TGCAGCGTTGAGACGGCTCCAAGCTCTGGGGCCAACGTCCTGACTTTC. Its translation is CSVETAPSSGANVLTF.

V is TRBV19 and J is TRBJ1-4; D might be TRBD1 (5 bases). Trimming removed 8 bases at V and 6 bases at J, with 16 bases between. CDR3 length: 14 residues. Germline V CDR1 and CDR2: LNHDA, SQIVND (reference sequence). The CDR3 DNA is TGTGCCAGTCGCCGGGACCCGCGGGATGAAAAACTGTTTTTT. Its protein is CASRRDPRDEKLFF.